The present T cell receptor beta chain was sequenced within a study of Ad26.COV2.S vaccination and SARS-CoV-2 variants. Study summary: Intramuscular Ad26.COV2.S at 5x10^10 or 1x10^11 viral particles. Study-wide results and caveats: Assessments of TCR breadth and depth may have underestimated the total T cell responses. Once vaccination had occurred, spike-specific CD8+ and CD4+ T cell responses reportedly showed substantial breadth. Greater spike-specific TCR breadth was seen in vaccine recipients than in placebo recipients.

The V end was cut by 0 bases, the J end by 3 bases, with 13 bases between. Germline V gene data show CDR1 as SGHNT and CDR2 as YYREEE (reference sequence). This CDR3 region has 15 residues. This clone was seen just once. Its antigen remains unidentified. This table comes from immunoSEQ multiplex PCR, and its TCRdb copy is limited to in-frame clones, with some not included. The sample includes approximately 250,000 clones, roughly 85% of them seen just once. Treatment noted: around 19 received Ad26.COV2.S at low or high dose, single or two shots; several received placebo; per-sample allocation not given. The samples were gathered on day 63 after the first injection of vaccine or placebo.

The V call is TRBV5-4, the J call TRBJ2-7; possibly TRBD1 for D (7 bases). The sequencing here drew on peripheral blood, taken in a trial of Ad26.COV2.S vaccine versus placebo. The clonotype originates from a person between 18 and 65 years old who received the Ad26.COV2.S COVID-19 vaccine or a placebo. The CDR3 region is CASSLGQGLNYEQYF. The CDR3 bases are TGTGCCAGCAGCTTGGGACAGGGACTGAACTACGAGCAGTACTTC.